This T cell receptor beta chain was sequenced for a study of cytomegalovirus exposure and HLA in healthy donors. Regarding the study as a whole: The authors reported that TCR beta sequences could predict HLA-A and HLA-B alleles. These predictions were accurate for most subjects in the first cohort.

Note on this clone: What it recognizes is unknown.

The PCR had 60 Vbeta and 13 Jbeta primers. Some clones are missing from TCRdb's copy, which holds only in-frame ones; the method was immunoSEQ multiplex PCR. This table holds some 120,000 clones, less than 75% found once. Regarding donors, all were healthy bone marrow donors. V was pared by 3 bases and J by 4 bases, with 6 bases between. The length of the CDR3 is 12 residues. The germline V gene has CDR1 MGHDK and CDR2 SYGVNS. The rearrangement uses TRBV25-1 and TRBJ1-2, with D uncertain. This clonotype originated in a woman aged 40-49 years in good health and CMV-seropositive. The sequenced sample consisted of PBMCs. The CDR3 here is CASSDSFYGYTF. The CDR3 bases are TGTGCCAGCAGTGATAGCTTCTATGGCTACACCTTC.